The next 31 T cell receptor beta chains were all read from a single sample in a study of blood T cell repertoires in COVID-19 (dated by TCRdb to 2018 to 2020). Library generation was performed with the immunoSEQ multiplex PCR assay. TCRdb holds this immuneACCESS table with in-frame rearrangements only. Some clones are missing; in checked studies, unresolved V genes explain under half, and the rest has no known cause. The sample table holds about 220,000 clones, of which 80% were seen once. Together, the top ten hold 9.5% to 15% of the sample. Sample: peripheral blood. The source of these receptors is a human donor in a cohort sampled during active COVID-19.

The V gene is TRBV9, the J gene TRBJ2-2; 7 nucleotides line up with TRBD1. Germline V CDR1 and CDR2: SGDLS, YYNGEE. V gave up 0 bases and J gave up 0 bases; unmatched junction bases: 8. This CDR3 contains 18 residues. The chain's CDR3 is CASSVGLRGNTNTGELFF. Written as DNA, the CDR3 is TGTGCCAGCAGCGTAGGGCTCAGGGGGAATACGAACACCGGGGAGCTGTTTTTT.

Only one count was recorded for this clone. CDR3 region: CASKPRHHSYNSPLHF. For the CDR3, the DNA is TGTGCCAGCAAACCTCGACACCACTCCTATAATTCACCCCTCCACTTT. V is TRBV5-8 and J is TRBJ1-6; D gene uncertain. The V gene lost 6 bases and the J gene lost 0 bases, with 13 bases spanning the gap. This CDR3 region has 16 residues. The germline V gene encodes CDR1 SGHTS and CDR2 YDEGEE.

The chain uses TRBV5-1 and TRBJ2-3, with a possible D match to TRBD2 (6 bases). The germline CDR1 and CDR2 sequences are SGHRS and YFSETQ. V dropped 0 bases and J dropped 4 bases, with 15 bases sitting between them. The CDR3 covers 16 residues. The DNA for the CDR3 is TGCGCCAGCAGCTTGGCTGCGGGAATAGGCGCAGATACGCAGTATTTT. Protein: CASSLAAGIGADTQYF.

The table lists this clone with a count of one. The chain links TRBV5-1 to TRBJ2-3; 7 bases agree with TRBD2. Germline V lookup: CDR1 SGHRS, CDR2 YFSETQ. This CDR3 region has 15 residues. V lost 2 bases and J lost 5; bases outside the gene matches: 8. For the CDR3, the DNA is TGCGCCAGCAGCTTTATGGGGGAGGGCCAAGATACGCAGTATTTT. This gives the protein CASSFMGEGQDTQYF.

The chain couples TRBV2 to TRBJ1-5, with D possibly TRBD1 on 6 matching bases. CDR3 size: 15 residues. Per germline, CDR1 SNHLY and CDR2 FYNNEI. V dropped 1 base and J dropped 5 bases, with 12 bases sitting between them. CDR3 sequence reads: CASSEGTGWDQPQHF. CDR3 DNA sequence: TGTGCCAGCAGTGAAGGCACAGGGTGGGATCAGCCCCAGCATTTT.

Remarks on this clone: This sample includes further DNA sequences coding for the same CDR3. V is TRBV9 and J is TRBJ2-1; D remains ambiguous. CDR1 and CDR2 from the germline V gene are SGDLS and YYNGEE. This CDR3 is 13 amino acids long. Trimming took 0 bases from V and 6 from J, leaving 7 bases between them. The CDR3 region is CASSVAGFNEQFF. CDR3 bases: TGTGCCAGCAGCGTAGCTGGCTTCAATGAGCAGTTCTTC.

The V call is TRBV5-1, the J call TRBJ1-3; D is possibly TRBD1 (6 bases). With 4 bases removed from V and 0 bases from J, the gap between germline ends came to 17 bases. Germline CDR1 SGHRS, CDR2 YFSETQ. This CDR3 is 17 amino acids long. CDR3 DNA: TGCGCCAGCAGCCCAGACCGACAGGTTTACTCTGGAAACACCATATATTTT. Translation: CASSPDRQVYSGNTIYF.

The chain joins TRBV2 to TRBJ1-2, with 7 bases identical to TRBD1. The CDR3 contains 15 residues. The J segment lost 0 bases and the V segment lost 11 bases, leaving 12 bases of the junction unmatched. The V gene's germline CDR1 is SNHLY and CDR2 FYNNEI. The CDR3 DNA sequence: TGTGCCGGAACGACAGGGCAAGGCACTAACTATGGCTACACCTTC. The encoded protein is CAGTTGQGTNYGYTF. The full variable domain, completed using reference TRBV2 and TRBJ1-2, is EPEVTQTPSHQVTQMGQEVILRCVPISNHLYFYWYRQILGQKVEFLVSFYNNEISEKSEIFDDQFSVERPDGSNFTLKIRSTKLEDSAMYFCAGTTGQGTNYGYTFGSGTRLTVV.

The rearrangement joins TRBV9 to TRBJ2-3; 8 bases map to TRBD2. The germline gives CDR1 SGDLS, CDR2 YYNGEE. V lost 0 bases, J lost 0 bases, and 9 bases stayed unmatched. There are 18 residues in the CDR3. The CDR3 reads CASSVDRGGILSTDTQYF. CDR3 DNA sequence: TGTGCCAGCAGCGTAGATCGGGGGGGCATTCTTAGCACAGATACGCAGTATTTT.

The J gene is TRBJ1-2, the V gene TRBV15; TRBD1 is a possible D gene (5 bases). V gave up 2 bases and J gave up 0 bases, with 16 bases separating them. CDR1 and CDR2 (germline): LNHNV, YYDKDF (reference sequence). The CDR3 spans 17 residues. The CDR3 here is CATSRSITTETNYGYTF. The CDR3 DNA reads as TGTGCCACCAGCAGAAGCATTACGACAGAAACTAACTATGGCTACACCTTC.

J is TRBJ1-2 and V is TRBV19; 7 bases fit TRBD1. This CDR3 region has 15 residues. V shed 4 bases, J shed 0 bases, and the junction held 5 bases outside the gene matches. Looked up from germline, CDR1 is LNHDA and CDR2 is SQIVND (reference sequence). CDR3 in DNA: TGTGCCAGTAGTAGGGAGACAGGGACTAACTATGGCTACACCTTC. Residues: CASSRETGTNYGYTF.

The chain recombines TRBV7-8 with TRBJ2-7; 7 bases match TRBD1. CDR1 and CDR2 (germline): SGHVS, FQNEAQ. This CDR3 contains 15 residues. The ends lost 4 bases at V and 0 bases at J; junction bases unmatched: 6. In DNA, the CDR3 is TGTGCCAGCAGCTCCCAAGACAGGGACTCCTACGAGCAGTACTTC. Amino acid sequence: CASSSQDRDSYEQYF.

The chain joins TRBV6-5 to TRBJ1-1, with 9 positions matching TRBD1. Germline loops: CDR1 MNHEY, CDR2 SVGAGI. This CDR3 is 14 amino acids long. The junction had 2 bases not matched to a gene; V was cut back by 5 bases and J by 1 base. For the CDR3, the DNA is TGTGCCAGCAGTAGGGACAGGGAGAACACTGAAGCTTTCTTT. Protein product: CASSRDRENTEAFF.

This clone showed up just once. The chain joins TRBV12-5 to TRBJ2-3; tentative D call: TRBD2 (7 bases). Germline V gene data show CDR1 as LGHNT and CDR2 as FRNRAP. The CDR3 spans 15 residues. The V end lost 3 bases, the J end lost 2 bases, and 12 bases lay between the germline ends. The CDR3 DNA is TGTGCTAGTGGTTTAGGCGGGGGCCTCACAGATACGCAGTATTTT. Protein: CASGLGGGLTDTQYF.

This chain connects TRBV28 to TRBJ1-5, with D unresolved. The CDR3 spans 15 residues. Trimming removed 3 bases at V and 7 bases at J, with 16 bases between. CDR1 MDHEN and CDR2 SYDVKM come from the germline V gene. In nucleotides, the CDR3 is TGTGCCAGCAGTTTTGGTACACTAAGACGCCAGCCCCAGCATTTT. This translates into CASSFGTLRRQPQHF.

This CDR3 reads CASSLDPSMNTEAFF. In DNA form, the CDR3 reads TGTGCCAGCAGCTTAGACCCGAGCATGAACACTGAAGCTTTCTTT. This chain links TRBV11-2 with TRBJ1-1, with D uncertain. The V gene's germline CDR1 is SGHAT and CDR2 FQNNGV. The CDR3 is made up of 15 amino acids. Trimming cost V 0 bases and J 0 bases, with 8 bases left between them.

Here the CDR3 reads CASARRGRKYEQYF. CDR3 nucleotide sequence: TGTGCCAGCGCTCGGCGGGGCCGCAAATACGAGCAGTACTTC. The rearrangement joins TRBV11-2 to TRBJ2-7; a weak D match, TRBD2 (6 bases). V dropped 8 bases and J dropped 4 bases, with 18 bases sitting between them. Germline CDR1 and CDR2: SGHAT and FQNNGV. The CDR3 totals 14 residues.

This chain uses TRBV5-1 with TRBJ1-5; TRBD1 aligns across 10 bases. The CDR3 runs 17 residues. The junction had 6 bases not matched to a gene; V was cut back by 0 bases and J by 3 bases. The germline CDR1 and CDR2 sequences are SGHRS and YFSETQ. Written as DNA, the CDR3 is TGCGCCAGCAGCTTGGACGGACAGGGGGTCCCCAATCAGCCCCAGCATTTT. It is translated as CASSLDGQGVPNQPQHF.

This chain connects TRBV11-2 to TRBJ2-4; no clear D. V was shortened by 5 bases and J by 8 bases, with 7 bases between the two germline ends. CDR1 SGHAT and CDR2 FQNNGV come from the germline V gene. The CDR3 extends over 11 amino acids. The CDR3 is CASSQEDIQYF. The CDR3 nucleotides read TGTGCCAGCAGCCAAGAGGACATTCAGTACTTC. The variable domain in full, completed from reference TRBV11-2 and TRBJ2-4, reads EAGVAQSPRYKIIEKRQSVAFWCNPISGHATLYWYQQILGQGPKLLIQFQNNGVVDDSQLPKDRFSAERLKGVDSTLKIQPAKLEDSAVYLCASSQEDIQYFGAGTRLSVL.

This clone was picked up one time. V usage is TRBV15 and J usage is TRBJ2-7, with TRBD2 as a possible D gene (6 bases). The germline V and J ends were trimmed by 0 bases and 2 bases, with 11 bases remaining between them. Germline V gene data show CDR1 as LNHNV and CDR2 as YYDKDF (reference sequence). The CDR3 has 15 residues. The CDR3 sequence: CATSRDRESTYEQYF. The CDR3 region has the DNA TGTGCCACCAGCAGAGATCGGGAGAGCACCTACGAGCAGTACTTC. Full variable domain (remainder filled in from reference TRBV15 and TRBJ2-7): DAMVIQNPRYQVTQFGKPVTLSCSQTLNHNVMYWYQQKSSQAPKLLFHYYDKDFNNEADTPDNFQSRRPNTSFCFLDIRSPGLGDTAMYLCATSRDRESTYEQYFGPGTRLTVT.

This clone was recorded once. The DNA for the CDR3 is TGTGCCAGCAGCTTAATAAATATTGAGCAGTTCTTC. Translating gives CASSLINIEQFF. The chain has TRBV7-2 and TRBJ2-1; no clear D gene. The V end lost 2 bases, the J end lost 9 bases, and 8 bases lay between the germline ends. This CDR3 is 12 amino acids long. Germline assignment: CDR1 SGHTA and CDR2 FQGNSA.

The CDR3 protein is CASSTGSYEQYF. The CDR3 DNA is TGTGCCAGCAGTACAGGGAGCTACGAGCAGTACTTC. This chain uses TRBV28 with TRBJ2-7; tentatively, D is TRBD1 (6 bases). Trimming stripped 5 bases from V and 3 bases from J, with 8 bases between. The CDR3 totals 12 residues. Germline CDR1 reads MDHEN; CDR2 reads SYDVKM.

The chain combines TRBV6-2 or TRBV6-3 with TRBJ2-7, with D perhaps matching TRBD1 (6 bases). This CDR3 has 15 residues. Germline loops: CDR1 MNHEY, CDR2 SVGEGT. V was cut by 2 bases and J by 3 bases, with 14 bases left in between. CDR3 region: CASSYTMTGDYEQYF. CDR3 DNA sequence: TGTGCCAGCAGTTACACCATGACAGGAGACTACGAGCAGTACTTC.

The genes are TRBV7-2 and TRBJ1-6; no firm D call. Germline values: CDR1 SGHTA, CDR2 FQGNSA. This CDR3 has 15 residues. V was trimmed by 1 base and J by 7 bases, leaving 11 bases between them. The CDR3 coding sequence is TGTGCCAGCAGCTTAGTCGGTGACGGGAATTCACCCCTCCACTTT. This sequence encodes CASSLVGDGNSPLHF.

The rearrangement links TRBV5-4 to TRBJ2-1; 8 bases agree with TRBD2. CDR3 length: 14 residues. In germline, CDR1 is SGHNT, CDR2 YYREEE (reference sequence). Unmatched junction bases numbered 7, after V lost 5 bases and J lost 6 bases. CDR3 protein: CASRVGGASNEQFF. CDR3 nucleotides: TGTGCCAGCAGAGTCGGGGGGGCCTCCAATGAGCAGTTCTTC.

This clone has only a few counts. The J gene is TRBJ2-1, the V gene TRBV28; TRBD2 aligns across 10 bases. Germline V gene data show CDR1 as MDHEN and CDR2 as SYDVKM. The CDR3 runs to 14 residues. After removal of 9 bases from V and 7 bases from J, the junction contained 9 bases not matched to a gene. CDR3 DNA: TGTGCCAGTTCAGCGGGAGGGCCGGGGAATGAGCAGTTCTTC. It codes for CASSAGGPGNEQFF.

A few counts support this clone. The CDR3 is CASSSGVSNTEAFF. In DNA, the CDR3 is TGTGCCAGCAGCTCGGGGGTATCGAACACTGAAGCTTTCTTT. The rearrangement joins TRBV7-9 to TRBJ1-1, with D possibly matching TRBD1 (5 bases). Between the trimmed V and J ends, which lost 4 bases and 1 base, there was a span of 10 bases. Looked up from germline, CDR1 is SEHNR and CDR2 is FQNEAQ (reference sequence). The CDR3 is 14 residues long.

The J gene is TRBJ2-1, the V gene TRBV7-9; TRBD2 matches 11 bases. The CDR3 length is 16 residues. V dropped 2 bases and J dropped 10; count of bases not matched to a gene: 10. The V gene's germline CDR1 is SEHNR and CDR2 FQNEAQ (reference sequence). The CDR3 here is CASSLYGLAGGDEQFF. The CDR3 nucleotides are TGTGCCAGCAGCTTATACGGGCTAGCGGGAGGAGACGAGCAGTTCTTC.

This CDR3 is CVSRDREEKLFF. The CDR3, as DNA: TGTGTCTCCCGGGACAGAGAAGAAAAACTGTTTTTT. V gene TRBV19 combines with J gene TRBJ1-4; 7 bases are shared with TRBD1. Germline loops: CDR1 LNHDA, CDR2 SQIVND (reference sequence). The length of the CDR3 is 12 residues.

This clone was detected only once. The V call is TRBV5-1, the J call TRBJ2-1; 8 positions agree with TRBD2. CDR3 size: 17 residues. Germline CDR1 is SGHRS and CDR2 is YFSETQ. With 4 bases clipped from V and 3 bases from J, the junction kept 12 bases outside the gene matches. The CDR3 here is CASSHGGLAGDYNEQFF. DNA of the CDR3: TGCGCCAGCAGCCACGGCGGGCTAGCGGGCGACTACAATGAGCAGTTCTTC.

This clone was found once. The J gene is TRBJ1-1, the V gene TRBV12-3 or TRBV12-4; maybe TRBD1 (6 bases). V was trimmed by 6 bases and J by 4 bases, leaving 12 bases between them. This CDR3 contains 13 residues. The chain's CDR3 is CASSFTGFTEAFF. The DNA of the CDR3 is TGTGCCAGCAGCTTTACAGGGTTCACTGAAGCTTTCTTT.